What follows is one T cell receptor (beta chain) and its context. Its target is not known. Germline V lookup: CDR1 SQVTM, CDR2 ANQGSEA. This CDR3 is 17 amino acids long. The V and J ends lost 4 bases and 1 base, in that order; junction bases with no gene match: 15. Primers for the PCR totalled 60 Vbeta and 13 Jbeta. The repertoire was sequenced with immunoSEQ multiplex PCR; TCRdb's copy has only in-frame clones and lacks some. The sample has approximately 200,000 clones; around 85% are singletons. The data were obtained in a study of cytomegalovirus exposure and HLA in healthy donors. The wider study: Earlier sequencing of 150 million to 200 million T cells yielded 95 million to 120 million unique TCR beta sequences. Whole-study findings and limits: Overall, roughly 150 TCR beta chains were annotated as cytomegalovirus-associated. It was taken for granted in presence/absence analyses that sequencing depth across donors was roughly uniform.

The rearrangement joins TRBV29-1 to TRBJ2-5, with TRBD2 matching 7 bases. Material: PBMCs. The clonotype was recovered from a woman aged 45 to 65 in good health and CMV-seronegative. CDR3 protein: CSVARSGASGGQETQYF. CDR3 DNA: TGCAGCGTTGCCCGGTCAGGCGCGTCGGGGGGCCAAGAGACCCAGTACTTC.